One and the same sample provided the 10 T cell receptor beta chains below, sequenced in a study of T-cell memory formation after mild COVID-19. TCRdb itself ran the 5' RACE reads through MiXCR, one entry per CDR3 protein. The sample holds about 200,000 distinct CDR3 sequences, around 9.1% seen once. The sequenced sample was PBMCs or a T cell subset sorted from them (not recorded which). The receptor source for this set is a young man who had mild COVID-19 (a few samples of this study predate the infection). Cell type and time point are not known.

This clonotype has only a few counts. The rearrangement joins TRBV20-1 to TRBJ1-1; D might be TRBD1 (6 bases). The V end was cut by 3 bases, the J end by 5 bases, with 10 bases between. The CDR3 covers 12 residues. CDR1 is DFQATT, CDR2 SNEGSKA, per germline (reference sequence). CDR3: CSASAGETEAFF. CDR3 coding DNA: TGCAGTGCTAGCGCAGGGGAGACTGAAGCTTTCTTT.

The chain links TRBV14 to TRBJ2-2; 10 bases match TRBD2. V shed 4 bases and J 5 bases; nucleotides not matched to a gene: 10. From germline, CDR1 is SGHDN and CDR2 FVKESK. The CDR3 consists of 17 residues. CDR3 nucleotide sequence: TGTGCCAGCAGCCGGACTAGCGGAATGTGGGGAACCGGGGAGCTGTTTTTT. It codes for CASSRTSGMWGTGELFF.

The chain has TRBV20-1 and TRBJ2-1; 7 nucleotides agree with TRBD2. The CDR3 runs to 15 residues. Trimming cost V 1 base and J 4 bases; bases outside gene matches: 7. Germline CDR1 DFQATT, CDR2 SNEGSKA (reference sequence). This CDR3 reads CSARAPQRGYNEQFF. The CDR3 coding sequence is TGCAGTGCTAGAGCCCCCCAGCGGGGTTACAATGAGCAGTTCTTC.

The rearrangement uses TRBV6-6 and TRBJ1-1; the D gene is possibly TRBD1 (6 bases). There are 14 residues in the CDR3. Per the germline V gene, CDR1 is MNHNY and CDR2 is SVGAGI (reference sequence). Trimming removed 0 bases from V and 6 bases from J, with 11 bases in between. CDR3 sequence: CASSYSQGKAEAFF. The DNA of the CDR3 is TGTGCCAGCAGTTACTCTCAGGGGAAGGCTGAAGCTTTCTTT.

CDR3 region: CASSFGGVARTTDTQYF. DNA for the CDR3: TGTGCCAGCAGCTTTGGGGGCGTGGCCCGAACCACAGATACGCAGTATTTT. V gene TRBV7-2 combines with J gene TRBJ2-3; perhaps TRBD1 as D (6 bases). The germline V gene encodes CDR1 SGHTA and CDR2 FQGNSA. The CDR3 contains 17 residues. V lost 3 bases to trimming and J lost 2 bases, with 18 bases between them.

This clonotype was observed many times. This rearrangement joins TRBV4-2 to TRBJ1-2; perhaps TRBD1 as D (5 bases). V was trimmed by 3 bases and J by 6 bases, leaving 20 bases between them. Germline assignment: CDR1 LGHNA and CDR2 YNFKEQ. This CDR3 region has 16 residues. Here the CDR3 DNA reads TGTGCCAGCAGCCAGAAAGACAGACAAAAATCTAATGGCTACACCTTC. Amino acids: CASSQKDRQKSNGYTF.

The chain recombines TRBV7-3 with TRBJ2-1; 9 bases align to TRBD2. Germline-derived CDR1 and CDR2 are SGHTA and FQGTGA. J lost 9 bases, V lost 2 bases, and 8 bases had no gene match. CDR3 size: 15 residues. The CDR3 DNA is TGTGCCAGCAGCTTAGTTAGTAGCGGGGGTGGTGAGCAGTTCTTC. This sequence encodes CASSLVSSGGGEQFF.

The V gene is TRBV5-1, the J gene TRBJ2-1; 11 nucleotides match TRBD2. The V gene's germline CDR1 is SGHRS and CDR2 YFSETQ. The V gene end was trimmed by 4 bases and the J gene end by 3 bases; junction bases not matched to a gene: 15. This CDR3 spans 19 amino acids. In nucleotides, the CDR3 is TGCGCCAGCAGCAGCCTCCCCCAACTAGCGGGGGCGGGCTACAATGAGCAGTTCTTC. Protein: CASSSLPQLAGAGYNEQFF.

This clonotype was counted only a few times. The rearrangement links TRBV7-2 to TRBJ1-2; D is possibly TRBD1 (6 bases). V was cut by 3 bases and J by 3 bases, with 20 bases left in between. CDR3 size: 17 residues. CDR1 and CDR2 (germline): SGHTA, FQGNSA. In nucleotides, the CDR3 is TGTGCCAGCAGCTTTTCATCAGGGGTGAGCCCCTACTATGGCTACACCTTC. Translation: CASSFSSGVSPYYGYTF.

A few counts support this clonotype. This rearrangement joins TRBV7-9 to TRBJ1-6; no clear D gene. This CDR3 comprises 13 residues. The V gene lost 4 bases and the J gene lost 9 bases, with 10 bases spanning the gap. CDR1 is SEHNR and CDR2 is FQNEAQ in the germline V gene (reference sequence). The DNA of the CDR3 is TGTGCCAGCAGCTCCCGGAATTTTTCACCCCTCCACTTT. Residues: CASSSRNFSPLHF.